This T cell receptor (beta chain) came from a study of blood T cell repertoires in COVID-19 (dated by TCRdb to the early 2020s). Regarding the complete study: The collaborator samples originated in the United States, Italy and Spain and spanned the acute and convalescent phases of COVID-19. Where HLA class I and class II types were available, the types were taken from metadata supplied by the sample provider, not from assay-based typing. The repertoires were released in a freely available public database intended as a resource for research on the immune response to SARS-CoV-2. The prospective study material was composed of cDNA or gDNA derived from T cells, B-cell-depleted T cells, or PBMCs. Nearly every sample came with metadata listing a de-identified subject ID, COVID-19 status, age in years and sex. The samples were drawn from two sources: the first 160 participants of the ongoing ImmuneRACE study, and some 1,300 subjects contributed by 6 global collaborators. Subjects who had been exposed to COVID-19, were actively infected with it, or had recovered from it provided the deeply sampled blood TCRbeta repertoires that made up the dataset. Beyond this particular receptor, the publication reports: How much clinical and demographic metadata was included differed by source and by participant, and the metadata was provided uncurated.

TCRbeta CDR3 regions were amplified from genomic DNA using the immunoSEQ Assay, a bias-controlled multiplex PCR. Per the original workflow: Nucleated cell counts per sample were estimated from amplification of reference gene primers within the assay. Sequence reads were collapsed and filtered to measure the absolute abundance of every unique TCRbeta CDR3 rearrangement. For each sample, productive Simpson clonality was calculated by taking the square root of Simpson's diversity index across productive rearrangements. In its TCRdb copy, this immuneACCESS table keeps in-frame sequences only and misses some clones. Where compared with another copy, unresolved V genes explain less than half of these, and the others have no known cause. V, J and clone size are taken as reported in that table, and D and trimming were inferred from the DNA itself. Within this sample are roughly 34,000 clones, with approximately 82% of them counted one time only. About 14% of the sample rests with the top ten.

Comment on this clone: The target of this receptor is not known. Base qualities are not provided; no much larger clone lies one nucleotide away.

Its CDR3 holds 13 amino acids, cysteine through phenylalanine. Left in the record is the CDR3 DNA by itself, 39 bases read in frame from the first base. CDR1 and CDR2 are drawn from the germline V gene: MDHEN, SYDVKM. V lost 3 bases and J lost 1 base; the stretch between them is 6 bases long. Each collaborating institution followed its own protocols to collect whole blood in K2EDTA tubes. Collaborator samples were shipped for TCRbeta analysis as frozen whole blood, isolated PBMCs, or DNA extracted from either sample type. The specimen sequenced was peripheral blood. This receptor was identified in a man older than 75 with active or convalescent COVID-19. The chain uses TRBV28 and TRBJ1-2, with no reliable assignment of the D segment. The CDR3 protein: CASSLNGNYGYTF. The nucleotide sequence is TGTGCCAGCAGTTTGAACGGTAACTATGGCTACACCTTC.